The sequence of this T cell receptor beta chain was determined in a study of beta chain features in type 1 diabetes. The overall study: Summed over all samples, the examined sorted cells came to about 110 million.

The length of the CDR3 is 11 residues. V gave up 3 bases and J gave up 7 bases, with 9 bases separating them. CDR1 is DFQATT and CDR2 is SNEGSKA in the germline V gene (reference sequence). This clone was observed a few times. What it binds is not known. Expressed TCRB transcripts were sequenced, since all the RNA that had been isolated was reverse transcribed. The protocol was immunoSEQ multiplex PCR, while the TCRdb copy is restricted to in-frame clones and leaves out a portion. Among 40,000 to 45,000 clones, around 48% were seen once, and the ten largest hold 0.72%. Stem cell-like memory, regulatory, central memory and naive CD4+ cells were sorted via CD45RO/CCR7/CD25/CD127/CD95/CD27. General study points: TCRB rearrangement may or may not be influenced by HLA type; here this remained unresolved.

V is TRBV20-1 and J is TRBJ1-1; tentative D call: TRBD1 (5 bases). The sample comprised central memory CD4+ T cells from blood. The clonotype comes from a woman aged 18-29 years in good health. The CDR3 DNA sequence: TGCAGTGCTAGGGGGGGAATTGAAGCTTTCTTT. This codes for CSARGGIEAFF.